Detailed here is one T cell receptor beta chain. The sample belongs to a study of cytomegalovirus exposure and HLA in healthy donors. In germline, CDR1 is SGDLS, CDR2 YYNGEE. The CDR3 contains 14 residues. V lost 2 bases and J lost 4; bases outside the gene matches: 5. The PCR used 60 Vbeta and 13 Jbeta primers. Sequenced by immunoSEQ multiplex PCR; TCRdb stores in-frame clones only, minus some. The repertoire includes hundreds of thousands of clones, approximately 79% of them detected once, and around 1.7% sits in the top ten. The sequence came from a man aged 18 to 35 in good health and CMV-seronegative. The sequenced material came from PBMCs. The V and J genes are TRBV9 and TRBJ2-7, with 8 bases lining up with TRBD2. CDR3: CASSVGLEIYEQYF. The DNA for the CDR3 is TGTGCCAGCAGCGTGGGACTAGAAATTTACGAGCAGTACTTC.